What follows are 5 T cell receptor beta chains derived from one specimen sequenced in a study of T cell changes during pregnancy in multiple sclerosis. Produced via immunoSEQ multiplex PCR; TCRdb's table is partial and in-frame only. The repertoire holds about 130,000 clones, less than 97% seen once, with 0.4% to 0.5% in the top ten. Sequencing used peripheral blood, obtained after pregnancy. The receptor source for this set is a female donor with multiple sclerosis, enrolled in a pregnancy study.

This chain joins TRBV5-1 and TRBJ2-2, with 7 bases fitting TRBD1. This CDR3 is 14 amino acids long. V gave up 5 bases and J gave up 6 bases; unmatched junction bases: 7. The germline V gene has CDR1 SGHRS and CDR2 YFSETQ. The CDR3 sequence: CASSPGQGAGELFF. The DNA of the CDR3 is TGCGCCAGCAGTCCGGGGCAGGGGGCCGGGGAGCTGTTTTTT. The variable domain in full, completed from reference TRBV5-1 and TRBJ2-2, reads KAGVTQTPRYLIKTRGQQVTLSCSPISGHRSVSWYQQTPGQGLQFLFEYFSETQRNKGNFPGRFSGRQFSNSRSEMNVSTLELGDSALYLCASSPGQGAGELFFGEGSRLTVL.

J is TRBJ2-7 and V is TRBV28; tentative D call: TRBD1 (6 bases). CDR1 is MDHEN and CDR2 is SYDVKM in the germline V gene. The CDR3 is 14 amino acids. V was cut by 5 bases and J by 7 bases, with 18 bases left in between. This CDR3 reads CASSLNPDRKEQYF. The CDR3 DNA is TGTGCCAGCAGTCTGAATCCAGACAGGAAAGAGCAGTACTTC. Based on the CDR3 plus reference TRBV28 and TRBJ2-7, the full variable domain is DVKVTQSSRYLVKRTGEKVFLECVQDMDHENMFWYRQDPGLGLRLIYFSYDVKMKEKGDIPEGYSVSREKKERFSLILESASTNQTSMYLCASSLNPDRKEQYFGPGTRLTVT.

The genes are TRBV5-4 and TRBJ2-1, with 10 bases identical to TRBD2. The V and J ends lost 4 bases and 6 bases, in that order; junction bases with no gene match: 13. Per germline, CDR1 SGHNT and CDR2 YYREEE (reference sequence). This CDR3 has 17 amino acids. The CDR3 loop is CASSPYMRTSGSNEQFF. CDR3 in DNA: TGTGCCAGCAGCCCGTATATGAGGACTAGCGGTTCCAATGAGCAGTTCTTC.

This chain uses TRBV7-6 with TRBJ1-1; no reliable D call. The CDR3 runs 14 residues. V was shortened by 1 base and J by 4 bases, with 10 bases between the two germline ends. Germline CDR1 and CDR2: SGHVS and FNYEAQ. CDR3 sequence: CASSLGAEGTEAFF. The CDR3 coding sequence is TGTGCCAGCAGCTTAGGGGCCGAGGGCACTGAAGCTTTCTTT.

The chain combines TRBV6-1 with TRBJ1-1; 7 positions match TRBD1. This CDR3 is built from 15 residues. Germline lookup yields CDR1 MNHNS and CDR2 SASEGT. The trim removed 4 bases at V and 7 bases at J, leaving 12 bases unmatched. The CDR3 DNA follows: TGTGCCAGCAGTGCCGACAGGGTTTTAGACAGTGAAGCTTTCTTT. It encodes CASSADRVLDSEAFF.